Given below is one T cell receptor (beta chain) in context. A few counts support this clonotype. This clone's antigen is unknown. The sample holds no much larger clone one base away, and base qualities are not on file. Germline trimming amounts to 4 bases on V and 2 bases on J, with 9 as the count of junction bases outside the gene matches. The CDR3 has 16 amino acids, counting the end cysteine and phenylalanine. Of all the DNA, just the CDR3 is kept, 48 bases in frame from base 1. From the germline V gene, CDR1 is MDHEN and CDR2 is SYDVKM. The data were obtained in a study of response to subunit inactivated influenza vaccine (dated by TCRdb to 2017 to 2018). For the study in its entirety: To follow how T cells responded to a trivalent subunit inactivated influenza vaccine, the researchers relied on deep quantitative profiling of the T cell receptor repertoire. Overall study results and their limits: The authors suggested that each seasonal influenza vaccination may recruit only a limited number of new T cells.

Library preparation used RT-PCR. TCRdb shows the sequencer as Illumina HiSeq 2500. The public reads were quality trimmed at Q25 with fastp and then assembled into clones with MiXCR by TCRdb, keeping productive beta chains. Identical CDR3 protein sequences are pooled into one entry, listed with their most common genes and DNA. This sample has roughly 760,000 distinct CDR3 sequences in its table, and 20% to 25% of those were observed once. The ten largest make up around 9.6% of the sample. This specimen was PBMCs from blood, taken roughly 5 days after vaccination. The clonotype originates from a man aged 45-65 years who received an inactivated influenza vaccine. Donor details come from another sample of the same person, matched by shared clones. The V and J genes are TRBV28 and TRBJ2-7; 9 nucleotides in the junction match TRBD2. The CDR3 here reads CASSSYSGRAPYEQYF. The sequence in DNA is TGTGCCAGCAGTTCGTATAGCGGGAGAGCTCCCTACGAGCAGTACTTC.